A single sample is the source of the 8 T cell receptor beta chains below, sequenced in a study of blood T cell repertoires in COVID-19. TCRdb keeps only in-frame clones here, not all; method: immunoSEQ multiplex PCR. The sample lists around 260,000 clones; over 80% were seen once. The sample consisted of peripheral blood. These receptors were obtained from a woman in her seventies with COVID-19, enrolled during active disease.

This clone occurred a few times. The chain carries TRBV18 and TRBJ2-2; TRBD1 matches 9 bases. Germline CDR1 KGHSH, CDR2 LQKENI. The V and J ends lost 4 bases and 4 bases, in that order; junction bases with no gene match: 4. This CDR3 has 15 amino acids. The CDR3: CASSQGQGGTGELFF. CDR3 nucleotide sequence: TGTGCCAGCTCACAGGGACAGGGTGGCACCGGGGAGCTGTTTTTT.

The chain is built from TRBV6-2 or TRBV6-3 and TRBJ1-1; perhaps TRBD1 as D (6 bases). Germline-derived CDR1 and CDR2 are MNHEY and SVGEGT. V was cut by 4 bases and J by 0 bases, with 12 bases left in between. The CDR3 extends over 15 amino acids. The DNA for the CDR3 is TGTGCCAGCAGTTCGCGGACAGCGATGAACACTGAAGCTTTCTTT. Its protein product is CASSSRTAMNTEAFF.

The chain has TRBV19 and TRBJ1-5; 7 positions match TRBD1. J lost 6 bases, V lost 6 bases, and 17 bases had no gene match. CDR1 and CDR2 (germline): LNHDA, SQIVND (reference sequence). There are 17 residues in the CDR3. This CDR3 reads CASRPIEGGVLVQPQHF. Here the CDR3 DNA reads TGTGCCAGTAGGCCGATAGAAGGGGGCGTCTTAGTTCAGCCCCAGCATTTT.

The CDR3 nucleotides read TGTGCCAGCAGCCCCTTTAGCGGGAGGGCATACAATGAGCAGTTCTTC. This sequence encodes CASSPFSGRAYNEQFF. The chain couples TRBV7-3 to TRBJ2-1, with 11 bases identical to TRBD2. CDR1 SGHTA and CDR2 FQGTGA come from the germline V gene. The CDR3 is made up of 16 amino acids. V was clipped by 5 bases and J by 4 bases; unmatched bases: 7.

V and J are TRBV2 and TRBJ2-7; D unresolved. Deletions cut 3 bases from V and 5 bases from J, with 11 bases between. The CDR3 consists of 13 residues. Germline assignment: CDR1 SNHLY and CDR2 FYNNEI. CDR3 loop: CASSENRVHEQYF. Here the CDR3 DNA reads TGTGCCAGCAGTGAGAACCGGGTCCACGAGCAGTACTTC. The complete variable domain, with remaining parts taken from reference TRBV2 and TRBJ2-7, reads EPEVTQTPSHQVTQMGQEVILRCVPISNHLYFYWYRQILGQKVEFLVSFYNNEISEKSEIFDDQFSVERPDGSNFTLKIRSTKLEDSAMYFCASSENRVHEQYFGPGTRLTVT.

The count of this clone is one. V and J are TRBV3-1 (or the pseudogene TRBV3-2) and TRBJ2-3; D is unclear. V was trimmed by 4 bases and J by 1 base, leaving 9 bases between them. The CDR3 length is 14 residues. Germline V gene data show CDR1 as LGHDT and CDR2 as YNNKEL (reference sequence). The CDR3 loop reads CASSPSFGTDTQYF. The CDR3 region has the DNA TGTGCCAGCAGCCCTAGTTTTGGCACAGATACGCAGTATTTT.

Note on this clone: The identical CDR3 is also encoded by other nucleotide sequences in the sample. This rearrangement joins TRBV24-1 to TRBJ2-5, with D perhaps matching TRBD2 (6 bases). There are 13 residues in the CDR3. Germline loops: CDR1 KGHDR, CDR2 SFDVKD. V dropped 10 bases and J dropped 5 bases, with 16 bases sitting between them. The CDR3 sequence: CATRRGPGETQYF. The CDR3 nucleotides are TGTGCCACAAGGCGGGGCCCAGGGGAGACCCAGTACTTC.

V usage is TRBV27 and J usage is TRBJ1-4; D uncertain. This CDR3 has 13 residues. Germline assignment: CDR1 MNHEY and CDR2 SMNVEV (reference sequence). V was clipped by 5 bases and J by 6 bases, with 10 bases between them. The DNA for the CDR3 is TGTGCCAGCAGTGTCCGGTTCCATGAAAAACTGTTTTTT. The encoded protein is CASSVRFHEKLFF.